A single sample is the source of the 5 T cell receptor beta chains below, sequenced in a study of cytomegalovirus exposure and HLA in healthy donors. 13 Jbeta primers and 60 Vbeta primers were used for the PCR. TCRdb keeps only in-frame clones here, not all; method: immunoSEQ multiplex PCR. The table lists some 110,000 clones, about 79% of them singletons. The sample consisted of PBMCs. The receptors derive from a man aged 55 to 70 in good health and CMV-seropositive.

The genes are TRBV18 and TRBJ2-5, with a tentative D call TRBD2 (5 bases). The CDR3 runs 15 residues. Trimming took off 0 bases at V and 5 bases at J, with 13 bases between the two ends. Germline lookup yields CDR1 KGHSH and CDR2 LQKENI. The CDR3 loop reads CASSPPGGLGETQYF. CDR3 sequence (DNA): TGTGCCAGCTCACCACCAGGAGGACTCGGTGAGACCCAGTACTTC.

This rearrangement joins TRBV4-2 to TRBJ2-5; 16 nucleotides agree with TRBD2. The CDR3 is 17 amino acids. Germline V CDR1 and CDR2: LGHNA, YNFKEQ. Trimming removed 4 bases from V and 4 bases from J; junction bases left unmatched: 6. CDR3 region: CASSPGTSGGAGETQYF. As DNA, the CDR3 is TGTGCCAGCAGCCCCGGGACTAGCGGGGGGGCAGGAGAGACCCAGTACTTC.

This clone has a handful of counts. The chain has TRBV9 and TRBJ1-2; D ambiguous. CDR3 size: 13 residues. The germline V gene has CDR1 SGDLS and CDR2 YYNGEE. V was cut by 0 bases and J by 8 bases, with 11 bases left in between. CDR3 loop: CASSVGRVEGYTF. CDR3 coding DNA: TGTGCCAGCAGCGTAGGGAGGGTTGAGGGCTACACCTTC.

This chain's CDR3 is CASSRDSGSEKLFF. Here the CDR3 DNA reads TGTGCCAGCTCAAGGGACAGTGGGTCTGAAAAACTGTTTTTT. V gene TRBV18 combines with J gene TRBJ1-4; TRBD1 aligns across 7 bases. Germline values: CDR1 KGHSH, CDR2 LQKENI. The CDR3 is made up of 14 amino acids. With V trimmed by 5 bases and J by 7 bases, 7 bases remained unmatched.

The V gene is TRBV7-2, the J gene TRBJ2-7; TRBD2 agrees at 9 bases. CDR1 and CDR2 (germline): SGHTA, FQGNSA. This CDR3 has 16 residues. J gave up 2 bases and V 1 base, and 6 bases lay outside the gene matches. The CDR3 DNA sequence: TGTGCCAGCAGCTTAGAGGGTAGCGGGAGACCCTACGAGCAGTACTTC. Its translation: CASSLEGSGRPYEQYF.